These T cell receptor beta chains were read from a single sample in a study of beta chain features in type 1 diabetes. Sequencing used immunoSEQ multiplex PCR; TCRdb keeps in-frame clones, though not all of them. The sample records about 650,000 clones, around 12% being singletons. Sequenced input: naive CD4+ T cells from blood. These TCRs come from a man younger than 45 with type 1 diabetes. Both conserved end residues are part of each CDR3. The order of the fields is CDR3 DNA, CDR3 protein, V gene, D gene, clone size, J gene. The D gene is left open where the match is weak. Size is omitted from some rows. Given values are once, few, many or a class for expanded clones.

cdr3_nt: TGCAGCGTTAGAGCCGACACAGGGATCAATTCACCCCTCCACTTT
cdr3_aa: CSVRADTGINSPLHF
v_call: TRBV29-1
d_call: -
clone_size: -
j_call: TRBJ1-6

cdr3_nt: TGTGCCAGCAGAGACAGGGTCCAAAACATTCAGTACTTC
cdr3_aa: CASRDRVQNIQYF
v_call: TRBV27
d_call: TRBD1
clone_size: few
j_call: TRBJ2-4

cdr3_nt: TGCAGTGCTATACAGGGTAGCGCCGGGGAGCTGTTTTTT
cdr3_aa: CSAIQGSAGELFF
v_call: TRBV29-1
d_call: -
clone_size: few
j_call: TRBJ2-2

cdr3_nt: TGTGCCAGCCACAGGGGGGGCTACACTGAAGCTTTCTTT
cdr3_aa: CASHRGGYTEAFF
v_call: TRBV21-1
d_call: -
clone_size: -
j_call: TRBJ1-1

cdr3_nt: TGTGCCAGCAGCCTTGGGGCAGCTGAAAACACTGAAGCTTTCTTT
cdr3_aa: CASSLGAAENTEAFF
v_call: TRBV28
d_call: -
clone_size: few
j_call: TRBJ1-1

cdr3_nt: TGCGCCAGCAGCCAAGATTTAGTTCAGGGCGAAGCTTTCTTT
cdr3_aa: CASSQDLVQGEAFF
v_call: TRBV4-3
d_call: -
clone_size: few
j_call: TRBJ1-1

cdr3_nt: TGTGCCAGCAGTGAAGGGCAGGGGAACACCGGGGAGCTGTTTTTT
cdr3_aa: CASSEGQGNTGELFF
v_call: TRBV2
d_call: -
clone_size: -
j_call: TRBJ2-2

cdr3_nt: TGTGCCAGCAGTTACGTCGCAGCGTCCTACGAGCAGTACTTC
cdr3_aa: CASSYVAASYEQYF
v_call: TRBV7-2
d_call: -
clone_size: -
j_call: TRBJ2-7

cdr3_nt: TGTGCCAGCAGCGCCCCCACCTACAATGAGCAGTTCTTC
cdr3_aa: CASSAPTYNEQFF
v_call: TRBV7-2
d_call: -
clone_size: -
j_call: TRBJ2-1

cdr3_nt: TGTGCCAGCAGCGCGGAAAAGGGGTCAAGGGAGACCCAGTACTTC
cdr3_aa: CASSAEKGSRETQYF
v_call: TRBV7-9
d_call: -
clone_size: -
j_call: TRBJ2-5

cdr3_nt: TGTGCCAGCAGCTCCCAACCGACAGGGTCTGGCTACACCTTC
cdr3_aa: CASSSQPTGSGYTF
v_call: TRBV7-3
d_call: TRBD1
clone_size: few
j_call: TRBJ1-2

cdr3_nt: TGTGCCAGCTCATCGGGACTTCAAGAGACCCAGTACTTC
cdr3_aa: CASSSGLQETQYF
v_call: TRBV18
d_call: -
clone_size: few
j_call: TRBJ2-5

cdr3_nt: TGTGCCAGCAGTGAAGACGGGGGAGATACGCAGTATTTT
cdr3_aa: CASSEDGGDTQYF
v_call: TRBV2
d_call: -
clone_size: few
j_call: TRBJ2-3

cdr3_nt: TGTGCCAGCAGCTTAGAGCGGGTTGGAAATCAGCCCCAGCATTTT
cdr3_aa: CASSLERVGNQPQHF
v_call: TRBV7-8
d_call: -
clone_size: -
j_call: TRBJ1-5

cdr3_nt: TGTGCCAGCTCACCATCAAGCACAGATACGCAGTATTTT
cdr3_aa: CASSPSSTDTQYF
v_call: TRBV18
d_call: -
clone_size: few
j_call: TRBJ2-3

cdr3_nt: TGTGCCAGCAGTCGGGACCTAAATCAGCCCCAGCATTTT
cdr3_aa: CASSRDLNQPQHF
v_call: TRBV2
d_call: -
clone_size: few
j_call: TRBJ1-5

cdr3_nt: TGTGCCAGCTCACCGACAGGGGATAGCAATCAGCCCCAGCATTTT
cdr3_aa: CASSPTGDSNQPQHF
v_call: TRBV18
d_call: TRBD1
clone_size: few
j_call: TRBJ1-5

cdr3_nt: TGTGCCAGCACCCTTCGGGACACCGGGGAGCTGTTTTTT
cdr3_aa: CASTLRDTGELFF
v_call: TRBV7-2
d_call: -
clone_size: -
j_call: TRBJ2-2

cdr3_nt: TGTGCCAGCAGCACACAGGGGGGATTGGTGGATGGCTACACCTTC
cdr3_aa: CASSTQGGLVDGYTF
v_call: TRBV9
d_call: TRBD1
clone_size: -
j_call: TRBJ1-2

cdr3_nt: TGTGCCAGCAGCTTTCGGACGGGCACAGATACGCAGTATTTT
cdr3_aa: CASSFRTGTDTQYF
v_call: TRBV7-2
d_call: -
clone_size: -
j_call: TRBJ2-3

cdr3_nt: TGTGCCAGCAGCTTAAACAGGGCTCTTAGCAATCAGCCCCAGCATTTT
cdr3_aa: CASSLNRALSNQPQHF
v_call: TRBV7-9
d_call: -
clone_size: few
j_call: TRBJ1-5

cdr3_nt: TGTGCCAGCAGCTTACAAAGAGATACGCAGTATTTT
cdr3_aa: CASSLQRDTQYF
v_call: TRBV7-9
d_call: -
clone_size: few
j_call: TRBJ2-3

cdr3_nt: TGTGCCAGCAGCTTACTGACAGGGGCCCAGCCCCAGCATTTT
cdr3_aa: CASSLLTGAQPQHF
v_call: TRBV7-6
d_call: TRBD1
clone_size: few
j_call: TRBJ1-5

cdr3_nt: TGTGCCATCAGGCGGGATTTAGGGCTAGCGGGGGATGCAGATACGCAGTATTTT
cdr3_aa: CAIRRDLGLAGDADTQYF
v_call: TRBV10-3
d_call: TRBD2
clone_size: -
j_call: TRBJ2-3

cdr3_nt: TGCGCCAGCAGCTTGAAGCGGGGGGAATACCAAGAGACCCAGTACTTC
cdr3_aa: CASSLKRGEYQETQYF
v_call: TRBV5-1
d_call: TRBD2
clone_size: -
j_call: TRBJ2-5

cdr3_nt: TGTGCCAGCAGGGGACTAGCGGGGGCAGAGACCCAGTACTTC
cdr3_aa: CASRGLAGAETQYF
v_call: TRBV6-5
d_call: TRBD2
clone_size: few
j_call: TRBJ2-5

cdr3_nt: TGTGCCAGCAGTTACCAGACTAATGAAAAACTGTTTTTT
cdr3_aa: CASSYQTNEKLFF
v_call: TRBV6-6
d_call: -
clone_size: few
j_call: TRBJ1-4

cdr3_nt: TGTGCCAGCAGCTTTACAGGGGACGAGCAGTACTTC
cdr3_aa: CASSFTGDEQYF
v_call: TRBV7-9
d_call: TRBD1
clone_size: few
j_call: TRBJ2-7

cdr3_nt: TGTGCCTGGAGTAGGGACATAGGAGGGAGGAATGAGCAGTTCTTC
cdr3_aa: CAWSRDIGGRNEQFF
v_call: TRBV30
d_call: -
clone_size: few
j_call: TRBJ2-1

cdr3_nt: TGCAGCGTTGGAGGCAGTGGACATTATGGCTACACCTTC
cdr3_aa: CSVGGSGHYGYTF
v_call: TRBV29-1
d_call: -
clone_size: few
j_call: TRBJ1-2

cdr3_nt: TGTGCCAGCAGCGTAGATGTAGGGAGTGAAAAACTGTTTTTT
cdr3_aa: CASSVDVGSEKLFF
v_call: TRBV9
d_call: -
clone_size: few
j_call: TRBJ1-4

cdr3_nt: TGTGCCAGCATTCTACAGGGAGGGAATCAGCCCCAGCATTTT
cdr3_aa: CASILQGGNQPQHF
v_call: TRBV6-1
d_call: -
clone_size: -
j_call: TRBJ1-5

cdr3_nt: TGTGCCAGCAGTCTCGCCTCCTACGAGCAGTACTTC
cdr3_aa: CASSLASYEQYF
v_call: TRBV28
d_call: -
clone_size: -
j_call: TRBJ2-7

cdr3_nt: TGTGCCAGCAGCTTGCGGTCGGATGAAAAACTGTTTTTT
cdr3_aa: CASSLRSDEKLFF
v_call: TRBV7-2
d_call: -
clone_size: -
j_call: TRBJ1-4